The present TCR beta chain was sequenced within a study of breast tumors, draining lymph nodes, adjacent tissues listed by TCRdb under 2016. Background on the whole study: TCR beta repertoires were compared across tumor, adjacent nontumor tissue and axillary lymph nodes obtained from breast cancer patients. In human breast cancer, the study set out to assess how tumor, surrounding tissue and draining lymph node repertoires relate to one another and whether T cells might be exchanged between them.

Overall study results and their limits: The data were considered consistent with the idea that most tumor T cells come from the lymph node and then expand in tumor tissue. Tumor T-cell repertoires showed less diversity than lymph node repertoires and more diversity than nontumor tissue repertoires, and tumor T-cell repertoires showed preferential V and J gene usage. In luminal-like breast cancer, tumor and nontumor tissue repertoires resembled each other significantly more than in basal-like breast cancer. The conclusion that tumor T cells originate in lymph nodes was presented as consistent with a hypothesis rather than as directly demonstrated.

The germline V gene provides CDR1 SGDLS and CDR2 YYNGEE. From the cysteine up to the phenylalanine, the CDR3 has a length of 14 residues. The only DNA kept is the CDR3, 42 bases in frame from the first base. V and J are truncated by 0 bases and 4 bases respectively, leaving an intervening sequence of 7 bases. Lymph node samples came from the axillary draining lymph nodes of breast cancer patients. In this sample, this clonotype turned up many times. Its antigen is currently not known. The sample holds no much larger clone one base away, and base qualities are not on file. The sequencing machine was an Illumina HiSeq 2000. TCR beta chain libraries were generated by multiplex PCR amplification. The amplified TCR beta chain products were analyzed by high-throughput sequencing. The public reads were run again by TCRdb, first through fastp at Q25 and then through MiXCR, and only productive beta chains were kept. Every CDR3 protein is listed once, alongside the most common genes and DNA of its rows. For this sample there are 65,000 to 80,000 distinct CDR3 sequences; roughly a fifth appear just once. The ten largest clones represent 2% to 2.5% of the sample.

Sequencing used axillary lymph node tissue. The chain was built from TRBV9 and TRBJ2-2; a weak D assignment points to TRBD2 (5 bases agree). This clonotype was sampled from a female donor with breast cancer. Some clones in this sample may be carry-over from other donors' samples. CDR3 protein: CASSVGGGTGELFF. The bases are TGTGCCAGCAGCGTAGGTGGAGGCACCGGGGAGCTGTTTTTT.